What follows are 26 T cell receptor beta chains derived from one specimen sequenced in a study of cytomegalovirus exposure and HLA in healthy donors. Method: immunoSEQ multiplex PCR; TCRdb's copy keeps in-frame clones and lacks some. The data show 180,000 or so clones, with around 86% seen just once and 2% to 3% held by the top ten. Sequences were obtained from PBMCs. The receptors derive from a man aged 18 to 29 in good health and CMV-seropositive.

This clone was counted only a few times. This chain connects TRBV5-1 to TRBJ1-1, with 8 nucleotides matching TRBD1. CDR3 length: 14 amino acids. V dropped 3 bases and J dropped 3; count of bases not matched to a gene: 4. Per the germline V gene, CDR1 is SGHRS and CDR2 is YFSETQ. The CDR3 spells CASSSQGGDTEAFF. CDR3 coding DNA: TGCGCCAGCAGCTCACAGGGGGGGGACACTGAAGCTTTCTTT.

The CDR3 sequence is CASSLYWGAEAFF. Written as DNA, the CDR3 is TGTGCCAGCAGTCTATATTGGGGGGCTGAAGCTTTCTTT. This sequence joins TRBV7-2 and TRBJ1-1; tentatively, D is TRBD1 (5 bases). Germline assignment: CDR1 SGHTA and CDR2 FQGNSA. Trimming removed 6 bases from V and 6 bases from J, with 14 bases in between. The CDR3 spans 13 residues.

In this sample, this clone turned up a few times. The gene calls are TRBV7-9 and TRBJ1-5, with D hard to call. The CDR3 runs to 14 residues. CDR1 is SEHNR, CDR2 FQNEAQ, per germline (reference sequence). V gave up 3 bases and J gave up 2 bases, with 8 bases separating them. The CDR3 coding sequence is TGTGCCAGCAGCTTTATTCCCGGCAATCAGCCCCAGCATTTT. Translated: CASSFIPGNQPQHF.

This clone was recorded once. The chain recombines TRBV6-6 with TRBJ2-1; D is perhaps TRBD2 (6 bases). V lost 0 bases, J lost 7 bases, and 10 bases lay in between. Germline V gives CDR1 MNHNY, CDR2 SVGAGI (reference sequence). The CDR3 consists of 14 residues. The CDR3 DNA reads as TGTGCCAGCAGTTACTCGGGGACTCCAAATGAGCAGTTCTTC. Translation gives CASSYSGTPNEQFF.

This chain connects TRBV5-1 to TRBJ2-3; 12 bases are shared with TRBD2. The V segment lost 1 base and the J segment 5 bases; nucleotides outside the gene matches: 5. This CDR3 is built from 16 residues. The germline V gene encodes CDR1 SGHRS and CDR2 YFSETQ. The CDR3 loop is CASSLRTSGEGDTQYF. CDR3 nucleotide sequence: TGCGCCAGCAGCTTGAGGACTAGCGGGGAGGGAGATACGCAGTATTTT.

The chain combines TRBV9 with TRBJ2-7; tentative D call: TRBD1 (6 bases). V gave up 6 bases and J gave up 1 base, with 11 bases separating them. The CDR3 contains 13 residues. The germline V gene has CDR1 SGDLS and CDR2 YYNGEE. The CDR3 spells CASNERGSYEQYF. The CDR3, as DNA: TGTGCCAGCAACGAGAGGGGGTCCTACGAGCAGTACTTC.

The genes are TRBV18 and TRBJ2-2, with a weak D call TRBD1 (6 bases). The CDR3 sequence is 14 residues long. V was trimmed by 5 bases and J by 4 bases, leaving 11 bases between them. CDR1 and CDR2 from the germline V gene are KGHSH and LQKENI. The CDR3 here is CASSTRQATGELFF. The CDR3 DNA reads TGTGCCAGCTCAACGCGACAGGCCACCGGGGAGCTGTTTTTT.

This rearrangement joins TRBV4-2 to TRBJ2-2; 12 bases map to TRBD2. This CDR3 has 18 amino acids. V lost 0 bases, J lost 0 bases, and 2 bases stayed unmatched. The germline V gene encodes CDR1 LGHNA and CDR2 YNFKEQ. CDR3 residues: CASSQDPSGGANTGELFF. CDR3 bases: TGTGCCAGCAGCCAAGATCCTAGCGGGGGGGCGAACACCGGGGAGCTGTTTTTT.

V and J are TRBV28 and TRBJ2-5; D remains unclear. Germline V gene sequence: CDR1 MDHEN, CDR2 SYDVKM. With 3 bases removed from V and 3 bases from J, the gap between germline ends came to 8 bases. The CDR3 extends over 13 amino acids. The CDR3 loop reads CASSFNVEETQYF. CDR3 sequence (DNA): TGTGCCAGCAGTTTCAATGTTGAAGAGACCCAGTACTTC.

The rearrangement links TRBV6-6 to TRBJ1-2; TRBD1 agrees at 9 bases. The CDR3 consists of 15 residues. Germline V lookup: CDR1 MNHNY, CDR2 SVGAGI (reference sequence). J was trimmed by 4 bases and V by 2 bases; bases with no gene match: 5. The CDR3 sequence: CASSYGDRAGYGYTF. CDR3 DNA: TGTGCCAGCAGTTACGGGGACAGGGCCGGCTATGGCTACACCTTC.

This chain uses TRBV5-1 with TRBJ2-3, with D possibly being TRBD1 (6 bases). This CDR3 comprises 15 residues. Germline CDR1 reads SGHRS; CDR2 reads YFSETQ. The V end lost 4 bases, the J end lost 2 bases, and 14 bases lay between the germline ends. CDR3 bases: TGCGCCAGCAGCAGGGGGAGAGCCCCCACAGATACGCAGTATTTT. Amino acids: CASSRGRAPTDTQYF.

The rearrangement links TRBV12-5 to TRBJ2-2; 10 bases match TRBD2. Germline trimming cut 6 bases from V and 5 bases from J; bases unmatched to any gene: 12. The CDR3 sequence is 17 residues long. Germline V lookup: CDR1 LGHNT, CDR2 FRNRAP. As DNA, the CDR3 is TGTGCTAGTGGCCTGTGGCCTAGCGGGAGACATACCGGGGAGCTGTTTTTT. As protein: CASGLWPSGRHTGELFF.

This clone showed up just a few times. V and J are TRBV15 and TRBJ1-2; weak D call: TRBD1 (5 bases). Germline CDR1 LNHNV, CDR2 YYDKDF (reference sequence). The CDR3 has 13 amino acids. The V gene lost 1 base and the J gene lost 7 bases, with 10 bases spanning the gap. CDR3 nucleotide sequence: TGTGCCACCAGCAGAGCCGGGCAGGGTGGCTACACCTTC. Translation gives CATSRAGQGGYTF.

This chain connects TRBV4-2 to TRBJ1-2; 7 bases match TRBD1. The V gene's germline CDR1 is LGHNA and CDR2 YNFKEQ. V lost 4 bases, J lost 4 bases, and 6 bases stayed unmatched. There are 14 residues in the CDR3. The CDR3 sequence: CASSLPDRIYGYTF. In nucleotides, the CDR3 is TGTGCCAGCAGCCTCCCGGACAGGATCTATGGCTACACCTTC.

The chain uses TRBV30 and TRBJ1-3; 9 nucleotides agree with TRBD1. J gave up 4 bases and V 3 bases, and 4 bases lay outside the gene matches. The CDR3 totals 14 residues. Per the germline V gene, CDR1 is GTSNPN and CDR2 is SVGIG (reference sequence). CDR3 amino acids: CAWSVGTGGNTIYF. CDR3 DNA: TGTGCCTGGAGCGTCGGGACAGGGGGAAACACCATATATTTT.

The J gene is TRBJ2-3, the V gene TRBV7-3; TRBD1 aligns across 8 bases. CDR1 is SGHTA, CDR2 FQGTGA, per germline. This CDR3 is built from 15 residues. Trimming took 4 bases from V and 5 from J; bases not matched to a gene: 8. The CDR3 coding sequence is TGTGCCAGCAGCTCTCAGGGGGCTAGAGGAGATACGCAGTATTTT. Translating it yields CASSSQGARGDTQYF.

V is TRBV7-2 and J is TRBJ2-1, with 8 bases that match TRBD1. J was trimmed by 15 bases and V by 3 bases; bases with no gene match: 13. The CDR3 runs to 14 residues. From germline, CDR1 is SGHTA and CDR2 FQGNSA. The CDR3 nucleotides read TGTGCCAGCAGCTTTGGGGACAGGTTTCCTCTTCTGTTCTTC. It specifies CASSFGDRFPLLFF.

This chain uses TRBV27 with TRBJ2-7, with D possibly matching TRBD1 (5 bases). V dropped 0 bases and J dropped 2 bases, with 11 bases sitting between them. CDR3 length: 15 residues. Germline values: CDR1 MNHEY, CDR2 SMNVEV (reference sequence). CDR3 protein: CASSLSPGNPYEQYF. The CDR3 DNA is TGTGCCAGCAGTTTATCACCAGGGAACCCCTACGAGCAGTACTTC.

This clone was seen just once. The chain links TRBV18 to TRBJ2-7, with 15 bases lining up with TRBD2. V was clipped by 3 bases and J by 9 bases; unmatched bases: 3. The CDR3 runs to 14 residues. CDR1 is KGHSH and CDR2 is LQKENI in the germline V gene. The DNA of the CDR3 is TGTGCCAGCTCACCCCCGGGACTAGCGGGGGGGCAGTACTTC. This gives the protein CASSPPGLAGGQYF. The full variable domain, with the rest looked up from reference TRBV18 and TRBJ2-7, is NAGVMQNPRHLVRRRGQEARLRCSPMKGHSHVYWYRQLPEEGLKFMVYLQKENIIDESGMPKERFSAEFPKEGPSILRIQQVVRGDSAAYFCASSPPGLAGGQYFGPGTRLTVT.

This chain's CDR3 is CSGRQGDGYTF. CDR3 DNA: TGCAGCGGTAGACAGGGCGATGGCTACACCTTC. The J gene is TRBJ1-2, the V gene TRBV29-1; 7 bases line up with TRBD1. Germline lookup yields CDR1 SQVTM and CDR2 ANQGSEA. V lost 7 bases to trimming and J lost 6 bases; unmatched junction nucleotides: 5. The CDR3 runs 11 residues.

The chain employs TRBV4-1 and TRBJ1-1, with a tentative D call TRBD1 (5 bases). Germline CDR1 and CDR2: MGHRA and YSYEKL. Trimming stripped 3 bases from V and 5 bases from J, with 10 bases between. This CDR3 comprises 13 residues. The CDR3 here is CASSQGRGTEAFF. The CDR3, as DNA: TGCGCCAGCAGCCAGGGGAGGGGAACTGAAGCTTTCTTT.

The gene calls are TRBV9 and TRBJ1-4, with 9 bases identical to TRBD1. CDR3 size: 16 residues. Losses at the gene ends were 0 bases for V and 5 bases for J; bases not matched to a gene: 5. The germline V gene encodes CDR1 SGDLS and CDR2 YYNGEE. CDR3 bases: TGTGCCAGCAGCGTAGAAGCAGGGACAGGGAATGAAAAACTGTTTTTT. Translation gives CASSVEAGTGNEKLFF.

This rearrangement joins TRBV5-1 to TRBJ1-1, with a tentative D call TRBD1 (5 bases). V lost 2 bases and J 0 bases, leaving 8 bases between the germline ends. Germline V lookup: CDR1 SGHRS, CDR2 YFSETQ. This CDR3 has 14 residues. CDR3 in amino acids: CASSFRALNTEAFF. As DNA, the CDR3 is TGCGCCAGCAGCTTCAGGGCTCTGAACACTGAAGCTTTCTTT.

V gene TRBV11-2 combines with J gene TRBJ2-1, with 8 bases that match TRBD2. J lost 5 bases, V lost 6 bases, and 12 bases had no gene match. This CDR3 is 16 amino acids long. Looked up from germline, CDR1 is SGHAT and CDR2 is FQNNGV. CDR3 bases: TGTGCCAGCAGGCCCACGGCGGGGACTAGGCACAATGAGCAGTTCTTC. Protein: CASRPTAGTRHNEQFF.

This chain uses TRBV7-6 with TRBJ2-5, with TRBD2 matching 9 bases. The CDR3 has 17 residues. With 1 base clipped from V and 5 bases from J, the junction kept 11 bases outside the gene matches. Looked up from germline, CDR1 is SGHVS and CDR2 is FNYEAQ. The CDR3 DNA follows: TGTGCCAGCAGCTTAGAGTTAGCGGGGGTCCATGGGGAGACCCAGTACTTC. Protein sequence: CASSLELAGVHGETQYF.

The chain uses TRBV4-1 and TRBJ2-1, with TRBD2 matching over 10 bases. J gave up 5 bases and V 1 base, and 8 bases lay outside the gene matches. This CDR3 region has 17 residues. Germline loops: CDR1 MGHRA, CDR2 YSYEKL. CDR3: CASSQVPLAGDDNEQFF. In nucleotides, the CDR3 is TGCGCCAGCAGCCAAGTTCCCCTAGCGGGGGATGACAATGAGCAGTTCTTC.